Here is one T cell receptor (beta chain) with its context. TCRdb itself ran the 5' RACE reads through MiXCR, one entry per CDR3 protein. The sample shows hundreds of thousands of distinct CDR3 sequences, roughly 18% of them seen only once. The source of the sample is a study of T-cell memory formation after mild COVID-19. Study-wide background: Each donor largely had its own TCR clusters.

From germline, CDR1 is MNHEY and CDR2 SVGEGT. The V segment lost 6 bases and the J segment 6 bases; nucleotides outside the gene matches: 1. The CDR3 extends over 11 amino acids. This TCR came from an adult woman who had mild COVID-19 (a few samples of this study predate the infection). Cell type and time point are not known. The rearrangement links TRBV6-2 or TRBV6-3 to TRBJ2-7; 8 bases are shared with TRBD1. The sample was PBMCs or a T cell subset sorted from them (not recorded which). This CDR3 reads CASSDRGEQYF. The CDR3 nucleotides read TGTGCCAGCAGCGACAGGGGCGAGCAGTACTTC.